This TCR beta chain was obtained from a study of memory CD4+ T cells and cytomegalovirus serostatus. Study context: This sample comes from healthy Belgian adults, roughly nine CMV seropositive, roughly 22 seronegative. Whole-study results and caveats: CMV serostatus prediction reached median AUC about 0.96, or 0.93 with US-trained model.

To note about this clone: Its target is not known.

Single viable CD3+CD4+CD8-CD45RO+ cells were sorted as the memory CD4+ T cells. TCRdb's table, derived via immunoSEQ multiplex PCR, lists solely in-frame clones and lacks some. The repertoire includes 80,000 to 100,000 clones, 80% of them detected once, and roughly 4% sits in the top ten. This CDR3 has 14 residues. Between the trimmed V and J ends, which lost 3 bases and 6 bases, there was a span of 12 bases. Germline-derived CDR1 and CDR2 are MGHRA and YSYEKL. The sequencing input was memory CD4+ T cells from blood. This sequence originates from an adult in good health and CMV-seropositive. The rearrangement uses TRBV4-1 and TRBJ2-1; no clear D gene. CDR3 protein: CASSQPLAGNEQFF. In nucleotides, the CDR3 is TGCGCCAGCAGCCAGCCCCTGGCTGGCAATGAGCAGTTCTTC.